The next 7 T cell receptor beta chains were all read from a single sample in a study of T cell changes during pregnancy in multiple sclerosis. Data came from immunoSEQ multiplex PCR; TCRdb stores just in-frame clones and leaves some out. The table records 75,000 to 95,000 clones, approximately 92% of them present only once. The source material was peripheral blood, sampled after pregnancy. All receptors come from a female donor with multiple sclerosis, enrolled in a pregnancy study.

This clone was seen more than once but under ten times. The V gene is TRBV5-6, the J gene TRBJ2-7; D gene ambiguous. This CDR3 region has 13 residues. V shed 2 bases and J shed 5 bases, with 11 bases lying between them. In germline, CDR1 is SGHDT, CDR2 YYEEEE. The chain's CDR3 is CASSFTSPDEQYF. CDR3 sequence (DNA): TGTGCCAGCAGCTTTACGTCGCCGGACGAGCAGTACTTC.

V gene TRBV11-3 combines with J gene TRBJ2-1; TRBD1 might be the D (5 bases). Trimming stripped 0 bases from V and 2 bases from J, with 11 bases between. Germline-derived CDR1 and CDR2 are SGHNT and YENEEA. The CDR3 contains 16 residues. CDR3 residues: CASSLDGRETYNEQFF. Written as DNA, the CDR3 is TGTGCCAGCAGCTTAGATGGCAGGGAAACCTACAATGAGCAGTTCTTC.

The V gene is TRBV7-2, the J gene TRBJ2-4, with a possible D match to TRBD1 (6 bases). Per the germline V gene, CDR1 is SGHTA and CDR2 is FQGNSA. The CDR3 totals 15 residues. Trimming removed 0 bases from V and 6 bases from J, with 12 bases in between. The CDR3 DNA follows: TGTGCCAGCAGCTTAGCGGACAGTACCACAAACATTCAGTACTTC. It specifies CASSLADSTTNIQYF.

The rearrangement links TRBV4-2 to TRBJ1-4; D not resolved. This CDR3 has 16 amino acids. The germline gives CDR1 LGHNA, CDR2 YNFKEQ. V gave up 0 bases and J gave up 9 bases, with 17 bases separating them. The CDR3 DNA is TGTGCCAGCAGCCAAGAGAGAACAGTCGATTCCAAAAAACTGTTTTTT. Protein sequence: CASSQERTVDSKKLFF.

Only one count was recorded for this clone. The chain carries TRBV12-5 and TRBJ2-5; TRBD2 is a possible D gene (6 bases). The length of the CDR3 is 13 residues. Per germline, CDR1 LGHNT and CDR2 FRNRAP. The V end was cut by 3 bases, the J end by 5 bases, with 10 bases between. The CDR3 nucleotides read TGTGCTAGTGGTTTCGGAGGGTCGGAGACCCAGTACTTC. It specifies CASGFGGSETQYF.

The chain employs TRBV5-6 and TRBJ1-1; 11 bases align to TRBD1. The CDR3 totals 16 residues. With V trimmed by 4 bases and J by 1 base, 6 bases remained unmatched. CDR1 and CDR2 (germline): SGHDT, YYEEEE. DNA for the CDR3: TGTGCCAGCAGCAGGACAGGGGGCAGGAAGAACACTGAAGCTTTCTTT. Protein sequence: CASSRTGGRKNTEAFF.

There are a few counts of this clone. The chain uses TRBV6-1 and TRBJ1-1; 8 nucleotides match TRBD1. The CDR3 is 12 amino acids. CDR1 MNHNS and CDR2 SASEGT come from the germline V gene. J was trimmed by 9 bases and V by 1 base; bases with no gene match: 1. CDR3 sequence reads: CASSEGQGQAFF. Here the CDR3 DNA reads TGTGCCAGCAGTGAAGGACAGGGGCAAGCTTTCTTT.